A selection of T cell receptor beta chains follows, all from one sample in a study of shared clonotypes between healthy human individuals. Sequencing was performed with immunoSEQ multiplex PCR; in TCRdb, only in-frame clones are kept and a portion is missing. The sample lists over 2 million clones; around 92% were seen once. Input material: naive CD4+ T cells from PBMCs. The receptor set was obtained from a man aged 18 to 30 in good health. Some clones in this sample may be carry-over from other donors' samples. CDR3s include the opening cysteine and the closing phenylalanine or tryptophan. Each record gives: D gene, J gene, V gene, clone size, CDR3 DNA, CDR3 protein. A D gene is named only where the DNA matches it firmly. For some rows the clone size is stated as once, few or many, or as a class when expanded; others skip it.

d_call: TRBD2
j_call: TRBJ2-4
v_call: TRBV5-1
clone_size: -
cdr3_nt: TGCGCCAGCAGCCCCGGACGGGAGGCCTTGGGGGGAAGGAACATTCAGTACTTC
cdr3_aa: CASSPGREALGGRNIQYF

d_call: -
j_call: TRBJ1-2
v_call: TRBV28
clone_size: -
cdr3_nt: TGTGCCAGCAGTTTTCAGGGGTCGGAGTATGGTGGCTACACCTTC
cdr3_aa: CASSFQGSEYGGYTF

d_call: TRBD2
j_call: TRBJ2-7
v_call: TRBV28
clone_size: -
cdr3_nt: TGTGCCAGCAGTTTAAGCGGGGGCAGGGTCGGCGAGCAGTACTTC
cdr3_aa: CASSLSGGRVGEQYF

d_call: TRBD1
j_call: TRBJ1-2
v_call: TRBV5-6
clone_size: -
cdr3_nt: TGTGCCAGCAGCCTCCCCCGCGACAGGGCCGGCTACACCTTC
cdr3_aa: CASSLPRDRAGYTF

d_call: TRBD1
j_call: TRBJ2-2
v_call: TRBV11-1
clone_size: -
cdr3_nt: TGTGCCAGCAGCTATCGACAGGGGTACACCGGGGAGCTGTTTTTT
cdr3_aa: CASSYRQGYTGELFF

d_call: -
j_call: TRBJ2-5
v_call: TRBV7-9
clone_size: -
cdr3_nt: TGTGCCAGCAGCTTAGCATTTGACCAGGGGGGGGAGACCCAGTACTTC
cdr3_aa: CASSLAFDQGGETQYF

d_call: TRBD1
j_call: TRBJ2-7
v_call: TRBV2
clone_size: -
cdr3_nt: TGTGCCAGCAGGACTACAGGGGCCTCCTCCTACGAGCAGTACTTC
cdr3_aa: CASRTTGASSYEQYF

d_call: TRBD1
j_call: TRBJ2-3
v_call: TRBV5-1
clone_size: -
cdr3_nt: TGCGCCAGCGGAACAGGGGGCAACACAGATACGCAGTATTTT
cdr3_aa: CASGTGGNTDTQYF

d_call: TRBD2
j_call: TRBJ2-1
v_call: TRBV7-8
clone_size: -
cdr3_nt: TGTGCCAGCAGCCCCATTACTAGCGGTAGCTACAATGAGCAGTTCTTC
cdr3_aa: CASSPITSGSYNEQFF

d_call: TRBD1
j_call: TRBJ2-7
v_call: TRBV2
clone_size: -
cdr3_nt: TGTGCCAGCAATTTGGGGACAGGCGCCACCTACGAGCAGTACTTC
cdr3_aa: CASNLGTGATYEQYF

d_call: -
j_call: TRBJ2-7
v_call: TRBV5-1
clone_size: -
cdr3_nt: TGCGCCAGCAGCTCCTTCCCATACGGGACGGCGTCCTACGAGCAGTACTTC
cdr3_aa: CASSSFPYGTASYEQYF

d_call: -
j_call: TRBJ2-1
v_call: TRBV21-1
clone_size: -
cdr3_nt: TGTGCCAGCAGCAAAGTAGGTCCGACTAGCGGTAACTACAATGAGCAGTTCTTC
cdr3_aa: CASSKVGPTSGNYNEQFF

d_call: -
j_call: TRBJ2-3
v_call: TRBV30
clone_size: -
cdr3_nt: TGTGCCTGGAGTATAAGAGCGGGCAGCACAGATACGCAGTATTTT
cdr3_aa: CAWSIRAGSTDTQYF

d_call: -
j_call: TRBJ2-2
v_call: TRBV4-1
clone_size: -
cdr3_nt: TGCGCCAGCAGCCCGCAGGGACGGCCGAACACCGGGGAGCTGTTTTTT
cdr3_aa: CASSPQGRPNTGELFF

d_call: -
j_call: TRBJ1-5
v_call: TRBV19
clone_size: -
cdr3_nt: TGTGCCAGTAGTATTTACTTGACAGCCAACAATCAGCCCCAGCATTTT
cdr3_aa: CASSIYLTANNQPQHF

d_call: TRBD2
j_call: TRBJ2-4
v_call: TRBV2
clone_size: -
cdr3_nt: TGTGCCAGCAATAAGCGGGAGGCGGCCAAAAACATTCAGTACTTC
cdr3_aa: CASNKREAAKNIQYF

d_call: TRBD2
j_call: TRBJ2-3
v_call: TRBV28
clone_size: -
cdr3_nt: TGTGCCAGCAGTTTAGGCCTAGCGGGAGGGCCCCCCCCGCAGTATTTT
cdr3_aa: CASSLGLAGGPPPQYF

d_call: TRBD2
j_call: TRBJ2-7
v_call: TRBV7-8
clone_size: once
cdr3_nt: TGTGCCAGCAGCTTACTCCCCGAAACTAGCGGGAGTTATCCGTACGAGCAGTACTTC
cdr3_aa: CASSLLPETSGSYPYEQYF

d_call: TRBD2
j_call: TRBJ2-3
v_call: TRBV27
clone_size: -
cdr3_nt: TGTGCCAGCAGTCCTAGACTAGCGGGAGCATCAGATACGCAGTATTTT
cdr3_aa: CASSPRLAGASDTQYF

d_call: TRBD2
j_call: TRBJ2-1
v_call: TRBV11-1
clone_size: -
cdr3_nt: TGTGCCAGCAGCCCCTCGACTAGCGGGAGTAACAATGAGCAGTTCTTC
cdr3_aa: CASSPSTSGSNNEQFF

d_call: -
j_call: TRBJ1-2
v_call: TRBV19
clone_size: -
cdr3_nt: TGTGCCAGTAGTCCTACCCCCCGCATCAATAACTATGGCTACACCTTC
cdr3_aa: CASSPTPRINNYGYTF

d_call: -
j_call: TRBJ1-5
v_call: TRBV6-6
clone_size: -
cdr3_nt: TGTGCCAGCAGTTACGGGGAGATCGGCAATCAGCCCCAGCATTTT
cdr3_aa: CASSYGEIGNQPQHF

d_call: -
j_call: TRBJ1-3
v_call: TRBV7-8
clone_size: -
cdr3_nt: TGTGCAAGCAGCCTAGTGATTGCCGGAAACACCATATATTTT
cdr3_aa: CASSLVIAGNTIYF

d_call: -
j_call: TRBJ2-5
v_call: TRBV18
clone_size: once
cdr3_nt: TGTGCCAGCTCACCACAAGGGTTTCGGGTGCAAGAGACCCAGTACTTC
cdr3_aa: CASSPQGFRVQETQYF

d_call: TRBD1
j_call: TRBJ1-1
v_call: TRBV5-1
clone_size: once
cdr3_nt: TGCGCCAGCAGCTTGCGGGACAGCCTTGAAGCTTTCTTT
cdr3_aa: CASSLRDSLEAFF

d_call: -
j_call: TRBJ1-2
v_call: TRBV15
clone_size: -
cdr3_nt: TGTGCCACCAGCAGAGACTCGATCGGCTACACCTTC
cdr3_aa: CATSRDSIGYTF

d_call: -
j_call: TRBJ1-4
v_call: TRBV28
clone_size: -
cdr3_nt: TGTGCCAGCAGTTTATTTGGCGAAAAACTGTTTTTT
cdr3_aa: CASSLFGEKLFF

d_call: -
j_call: TRBJ2-5
v_call: TRBV7-7
clone_size: once
cdr3_nt: TGTGCCAGCAGCTTAGGTCTTGGGTACGCGGAGACCCAGTACTTC
cdr3_aa: CASSLGLGYAETQYF

d_call: -
j_call: TRBJ1-5
v_call: TRBV6-5
clone_size: -
cdr3_nt: TGTGCCAGCAGTTACCAACCTAATCAGCCCCAGCATTTT
cdr3_aa: CASSYQPNQPQHF

d_call: -
j_call: TRBJ2-7
v_call: TRBV9
clone_size: -
cdr3_nt: TGTGCCAGCAGCACGAGCGGGTACGGGGACGAGCAGTACTTC
cdr3_aa: CASSTSGYGDEQYF

d_call: TRBD1
j_call: TRBJ1-3
v_call: TRBV28
clone_size: -
cdr3_nt: TGTGCCAGCAGTCCCCCGACAGGGGGCTGGAACACCATATATTTT
cdr3_aa: CASSPPTGGWNTIYF

d_call: -
j_call: TRBJ2-7
v_call: TRBV28
clone_size: -
cdr3_nt: TGTGCCAGCAGCTACCCCCTTGGAGGGAGGCAGGCCCACGAGCAGTACTTC
cdr3_aa: CASSYPLGGRQAHEQYF

d_call: -
j_call: TRBJ2-3
v_call: TRBV28
clone_size: -
cdr3_nt: TGTGCCACCACTAGTTGGCCAGATACGCAGTATTTT
cdr3_aa: CATTSWPDTQYF

d_call: -
j_call: TRBJ2-1
v_call: TRBV30
clone_size: -
cdr3_nt: TGTGCCTGGAGTCCGGAAACCTACAATGAGCAGTTCTTC
cdr3_aa: CAWSPETYNEQFF

d_call: -
j_call: TRBJ2-1
v_call: TRBV7-2
clone_size: -
cdr3_nt: TGTGCCAGCAGCTTTTCCCGTATCTCCTACAATGAGCAGTTCTTC
cdr3_aa: CASSFSRISYNEQFF

d_call: TRBD2
j_call: TRBJ2-1
v_call: TRBV5-1
clone_size: -
cdr3_nt: TGCGCCAGCAGCCACGGACTAGCGCCGAATTCCTACAATGAGCAGTTCTTC
cdr3_aa: CASSHGLAPNSYNEQFF

d_call: -
j_call: TRBJ2-3
v_call: TRBV30
clone_size: -
cdr3_nt: TGTGCCTGGAGTGTATTGGGCTACCTCACAGATACGCAGTATTTT
cdr3_aa: CAWSVLGYLTDTQYF

d_call: TRBD1
j_call: TRBJ1-5
v_call: TRBV28
clone_size: -
cdr3_nt: TGTGCCACGCGACAGGGGACCGTCAATCAGCCCCAGCATTTT
cdr3_aa: CATRQGTVNQPQHF

d_call: -
j_call: TRBJ2-7
v_call: TRBV18
clone_size: -
cdr3_nt: TGTGCCAGCTCACCTTCTAAGGACAGCTACGAGCAGTACTTC
cdr3_aa: CASSPSKDSYEQYF

d_call: -
j_call: TRBJ1-1
v_call: TRBV9
clone_size: -
cdr3_nt: TGTGCCAGCAGCGTATCAGGTGGGGTTGAAGCTTTCTTT
cdr3_aa: CASSVSGGVEAFF